This T cell receptor beta chain was found in a study of T cells in Graves' hyperthyroidism and ophthalmopathy. Study-wide background: The blood sample was taken at first diagnosis, before treatment began.

The investigators amplified TCR beta CDR3 regions from RNA transcripts. TCR CDR3 regions were first amplified by RT-PCR with HTBI primers. Via MiXCR, TCRdb re-called the multiplex PCR reads, giving one row per CDR3 protein. Of roughly 550,000 distinct CDR3 sequences detected, roughly 15% appear once; the ten largest clones hold 25% to 30%. This clonotype was detected many times. The antigen is unknown. General study points: Classification by a 13 V-J model distinguished ophthalmopathy from stable hyperthyroidism. Most thyroid clonotypes with frequency above 0.001 were detected in blood.

Trimming removed 0 bases at V and 6 bases at J, with 13 bases between. The CDR3 is 15 residues long. The germline CDR1 and CDR2 sequences are SGHTA and FQGTGA. Sequencing was performed on blood. The chain combines TRBV7-3 with TRBJ2-3, with TRBD2 as a possible D gene (5 bases). The TCR originated in a young woman with Graves' ophthalmopathy. CDR3 loop: CASSLTLGGGDTQYF. Here the CDR3 DNA reads TGTGCCAGCAGCTTAACCCTAGGAGGCGGGGATACGCAGTATTTT.